One T cell receptor beta chain is described in this entry. Assay: immunoSEQ multiplex PCR; the TCRdb copy retains only in-frame clones and omits some. The table includes roughly 35,000 clones, roughly 92% detected once. The sample is drawn from a study of T cells in localized non-small cell lung cancer. Germline lookup yields CDR1 SSHAT and CDR2 FNYEAQ (reference sequence). V lost 3 bases and J lost 5; bases outside the gene matches: 2. This CDR3 is 14 amino acids long. The source material was peripheral blood, sampled before any cancer treatment. This clonotype was sampled from a female donor older than 55 with stage I lung adenocarcinoma. This sequence joins TRBV7-7 and TRBJ2-2, with 8 bases that match TRBD1. CDR3 sequence: CASSFDRGTGELFF. The CDR3 DNA is TGTGCCAGCAGCTTTGACAGGGGAACCGGGGAGCTGTTTTTT.